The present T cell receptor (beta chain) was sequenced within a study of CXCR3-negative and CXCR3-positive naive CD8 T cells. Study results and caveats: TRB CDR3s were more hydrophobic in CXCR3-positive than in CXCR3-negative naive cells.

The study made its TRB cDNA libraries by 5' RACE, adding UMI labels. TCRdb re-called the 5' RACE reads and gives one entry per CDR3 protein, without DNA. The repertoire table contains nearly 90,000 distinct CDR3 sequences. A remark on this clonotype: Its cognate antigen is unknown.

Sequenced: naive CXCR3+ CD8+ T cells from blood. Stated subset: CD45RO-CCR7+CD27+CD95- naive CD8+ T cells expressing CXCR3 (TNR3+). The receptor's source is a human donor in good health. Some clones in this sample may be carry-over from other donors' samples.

The CDR3 protein is CASSLVPGSNYGYTF. J is TRBJ1-2 and V is TRBV12-3 or TRBV12-4; TCRdb designates TRBD1, a call that cannot be tested without DNA. This CDR3 is 15 amino acids long.